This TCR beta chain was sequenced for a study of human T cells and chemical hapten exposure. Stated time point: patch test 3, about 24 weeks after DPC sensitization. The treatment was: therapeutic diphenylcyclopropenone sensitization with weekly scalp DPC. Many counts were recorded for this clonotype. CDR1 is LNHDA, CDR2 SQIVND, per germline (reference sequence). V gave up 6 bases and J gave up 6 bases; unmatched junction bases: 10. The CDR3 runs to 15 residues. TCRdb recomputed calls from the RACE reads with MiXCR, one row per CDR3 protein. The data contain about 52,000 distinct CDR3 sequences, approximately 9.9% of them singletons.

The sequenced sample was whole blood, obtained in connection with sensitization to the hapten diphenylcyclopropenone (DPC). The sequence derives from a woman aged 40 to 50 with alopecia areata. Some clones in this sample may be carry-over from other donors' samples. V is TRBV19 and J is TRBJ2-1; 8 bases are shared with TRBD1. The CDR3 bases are TGTGCCAGTAGCTCGCCAGGGGGCAGGGTCAATGAGCAGTTCTTC. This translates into CASSSPGGRVNEQFF.